This record looks at one T cell receptor beta chain sequence and its context. Its antigen is unidentified. TCRdb ran MiXCR on the reads and lists one entry per CDR3 protein. The data hold 700,000 to 950,000 distinct CDR3 sequences, with 30% to 35% observed a single time. This CDR3 comprises 13 residues. V lost 5 bases to trimming and J lost 3 bases, with 11 bases between them. CDR1 SEHNR and CDR2 FQNEAQ come from the germline V gene (reference sequence). These data come from a study of T cell repertoires in cytomegalovirus infection. Study-level information: Through public TCR beta signatures, both CMV infection and matching HLA type were indicated.

Here the sequenced sample was cultured CD8+ T cells from PBMCs, taken from culture after CMV antigen stimulation. This clonotype was obtained from a human donor in good health (CMV status not recorded). Some clones in this sample may be carry-over from other donors' samples. The chain uses TRBV7-9 and TRBJ2-7; D is unresolved. CDR3 nucleotides: TGTGCCAGCAGCCAAGACGACATCTACGAGCAGTACGTC. Translation: CASSQDDIYEQYV.